This T cell receptor (beta chain) originates from a study of CD8+ T cells in alopecia areata listed by TCRdb under 2018. Broadly, across the study: Treated patients were enrolled in an open-label pilot trial of oral tofacitinib, 5 to 10 mg twice daily, for moderate-to-severe alopecia areata. Patients received tofacitinib for 6 to 18 months and were then followed off drug for 6 months to check for delayed response and recurrence. The SALT score, which quantifies the percentage of affected scalp surface area, was used to measure disease severity in treated patients. In both human patients and the C3H/HeJ mouse model, the study applied high-throughput TCRbeta sequencing to look at T cell clonal expansion in alopecia areata. Human TCRbeta sequencing covered scalp tissue and sorted CD4+ and CD8+ peripheral blood T cells from patchy and totalis/universalis alopecia areata patients and healthy controls. Biopsies were taken from tofacitinib-treated patients at baseline and at 4 and 24 weeks of treatment, and a later scalp biopsy was taken in several of the tofacitinib-treated patients. Clonality in the scalp was compared among normal scalp (n=4), patchy alopecia areata scalp (n=8), and alopecia totalis/universalis scalp (n=8). The RNA source kit depended on sample type: the PAXgene miRNA kit for fixed scalp, the miRNeasy kit for PBMCs, and the RNeasy kit for mouse skin. Amplification of TCRbeta CDR3 regions was done by immunoSEQ multiplex PCR using 35 Vbeta forward primers and 13 Jbeta reverse primers. Broad study findings and their caveats: Compared with normal scalp, lesional scalp, particularly in alopecia totalis/universalis, had higher clonality and more expanded CD8+ clones, which suggests antigenic drive. Scalp clonality and the number of expanded CD8+ clones among the top 100 scalp clones were significantly decreased by tofacitinib. Unlike mouse skin, which is dominated by gammadelta T cells, normal human skin has resident alphabeta T cells that are also sequenced, and this complicates analysis of the scalp TCR repertoire. Many expanded lesional clones were found to persist in scalp and blood during tofacitinib treatment, and relapse after treatment cessation may be partly explained by this persistence. Because the treated cohort was small and included a single nonresponder, larger studies are needed to assess links between baseline CD8+ expansion and response. Shared TCR sequences between patients were less evident than in mice, which may be partly attributable to HLA diversity in the patient population.

Of note for this clone: The target of this receptor is not known. Base-call qualities are not available, and no considerably larger clone is one nucleotide away.

The label giving this sample's time point can be read as: about four weeks on oral tofacitinib. This sample's treatment or condition label indicates: oral pan-JAK inhibitor, 5-10 mg twice daily. From alopecia areata patients, peripheral blood was collected along with lesional scalp punch biopsies. PBMCs were isolated by density centrifugation and stained for CD3, CD4 and CD8, and CD4+ and CD8+ T cells were sorted on a FACSAria. The CDR1 and CDR2 encoded by the germline V gene (reference sequence) are SEHNR and FQNEAQ. The CDR3, cysteine through phenylalanine, is 13 amino acids long. Here the CDR3 DNA is all that survives: 39 bases in frame from base 1. A distance of 14 bases separates the germline ends of V and J, which lose 4 bases and 7 bases respectively. Receptors were amplified or captured by the immunoSEQ multiplex PCR assay. For TCR sequencing, RNA was extracted from every sample and reverse transcribed into cDNA to serve as template. SuperScript III was used to make first-strand cDNA, primed with a 2:1 mix of oligo-dT and random hexamers. A synthetic immune receptor repertoire was used to gauge amplification bias, and whatever bias remained was removed computationally. On the authors' methods: Raw reads were preprocessed to remove errors, and CDR3 was defined by IMGT conventions from the conserved cysteine to phenylalanine. Clonality was calculated as 1 minus Shannon entropy normalized by log2 of the number of productive unique TCRs. Whether scalp clones were CD4 or CD8 was inferred by matching scalp TCRbeta sequences against CD4 and CD8 repertoires sorted from blood. In its TCRdb copy, this immuneACCESS table keeps in-frame sequences only and misses some clones. Where compared with another copy, unresolved V genes explain less than half of these, and the others have no known cause. V and J calls and clone size come straight from that table; D and trimming were deduced from the DNA. Within this sample are around 120,000 clones, with 61% of them counted one time only. The ten largest clones add up to 5% to 7% of the sample.

The clonotype was recovered from a human donor with alopecia areata. This receptor chain uses TRBV7-9 and TRBJ2-7; a tentative D call is TRBD1 (6 bases match). Sequencing used CD4+ T cells sorted from blood, obtained at week 4, from a patient treated with tofacitinib. The CDR3 sequence is CASSSYQGLEQYF. The nucleotide sequence reads as follows: TGTGCCAGCAGCTCCTACCAGGGGCTGGAGCAGTACTTC.